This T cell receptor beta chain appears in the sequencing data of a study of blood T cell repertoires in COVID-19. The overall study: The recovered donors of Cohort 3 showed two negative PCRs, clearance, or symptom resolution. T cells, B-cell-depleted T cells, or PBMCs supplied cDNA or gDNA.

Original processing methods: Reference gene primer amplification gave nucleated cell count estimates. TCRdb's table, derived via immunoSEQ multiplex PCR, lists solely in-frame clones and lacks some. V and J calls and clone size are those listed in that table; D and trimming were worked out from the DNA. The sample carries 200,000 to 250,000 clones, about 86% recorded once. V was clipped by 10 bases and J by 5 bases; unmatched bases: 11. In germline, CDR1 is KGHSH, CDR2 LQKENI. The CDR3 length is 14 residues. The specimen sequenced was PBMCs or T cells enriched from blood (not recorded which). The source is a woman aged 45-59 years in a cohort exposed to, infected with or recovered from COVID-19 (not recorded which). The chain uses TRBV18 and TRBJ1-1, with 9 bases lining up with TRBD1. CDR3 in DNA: TGTGCCACCCAGGAGGCACAGGGGGCTACTGAAGCTTTCTTT. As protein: CATQEAQGATEAFF.